Each of the 29 T cell receptor beta chains below was sequenced from the same sample in a study of graft-versus-host responses after intestinal transplantation. Their antigen targets remain unknown. Assay: immunoSEQ multiplex PCR; the TCRdb copy retains only in-frame clones and omits some. The sample includes some 90,000 clones, around 90% seen only once; the top ten take approximately 0.11%. Sequenced here: unstimulated CD4+ T cells sorted from spleen or lymph node cells, sampled before intestinal transplant. Receptors were obtained from a human donor who received an intestinal transplant.

The chain recombines TRBV15 with TRBJ1-1, with a weak D call TRBD1 (6 bases). V was cut by 5 bases and J by 5 bases, with 9 bases left in between. This CDR3 is 12 amino acids long. Germline CDR1 LNHNV, CDR2 YYDKDF (reference sequence). CDR3 bases: TGTGCCACCAGCGGGGGGGCAACTGAAGCTTTCTTT. Protein: CATSGGATEAFF. Together with reference TRBV15 and TRBJ1-1, the CDR3 gives the full variable domain: DAMVIQNPRYQVTQFGKPVTLSCSQTLNHNVMYWYQQKSSQAPKLLFHYYDKDFNNEADTPDNFQSRRPNTSFCFLDIRSPGLGDTAMYLCATSGGATEAFFGQGTRLTVV.

The chain links TRBV19 to TRBJ1-2; D remains ambiguous. The V gene lost 3 bases and the J gene lost 2 bases, with 4 bases spanning the gap. CDR1 is LNHDA and CDR2 is SQIVND in the germline V gene (reference sequence). The CDR3 is made up of 12 amino acids. The CDR3 coding sequence is TGTGCCAGTAGTATCCAGAACTATGGCTACACCTTC. This sequence encodes CASSIQNYGYTF.

The chain combines TRBV5-4 with TRBJ2-2, with 13 bases fitting TRBD2. CDR1 is SGHNT and CDR2 is YYREEE in the germline V gene (reference sequence). V shed 4 bases and J 2 bases; nucleotides not matched to a gene: 5. The CDR3 extends over 17 amino acids. The CDR3 DNA is TGTGCCAGCAGCCAGGGACTAGCGGGGCGCAACACCGGGGAGCTGTTTTTT. It codes for CASSQGLAGRNTGELFF.

The V call is TRBV7-9, the J call TRBJ1-1; 10 bases align to TRBD1. Looked up from germline, CDR1 is SEHNR and CDR2 is FQNEAQ (reference sequence). Trimming took 5 bases from V and 5 from J; bases not matched to a gene: 8. The CDR3 extends over 15 amino acids. For the CDR3, the DNA is TGTGCCAGCAGCCGCCGGGACAGGGGAGGGACTGAAGCTTTCTTT. This translates into CASSRRDRGGTEAFF.

This CDR3 is CASSGRDNSPLHF. The DNA for the CDR3 is TGCGCCAGCAGCGGCAGGGATAATTCACCCCTCCACTTT. The rearrangement joins TRBV4-1 to TRBJ1-6, with a tentative D call TRBD1 (5 bases). Germline loops: CDR1 MGHRA, CDR2 YSYEKL. This CDR3 is 13 amino acids long. Trimming took off 5 bases at V and 5 bases at J, with 7 bases between the two ends.

The CDR3 loop reads CASSRDRVAQPQHF. Here the CDR3 DNA reads TGTGCCAGCAGCCGGGACAGGGTGGCTCAGCCCCAGCATTTT. The rearrangement uses TRBV6-1 and TRBJ1-5; 9 bases map to TRBD1. Looked up from germline, CDR1 is MNHNS and CDR2 is SASEGT. With V trimmed by 6 bases and J by 6 bases, 6 bases remained unmatched. This CDR3 contains 14 residues.

The chain recombines TRBV9 with TRBJ1-3, with a tentative D call TRBD1 (5 bases). The CDR3 totals 14 residues. Germline-derived CDR1 and CDR2 are SGDLS and YYNGEE. V was shortened by 3 bases and J by 1 base, with 8 bases between the two germline ends. CDR3 sequence reads: CASSGSGSGNTIYF. The CDR3, as DNA: TGTGCCAGCAGCGGATCAGGGTCTGGAAACACCATATATTTT.

The chain joins TRBV27 to TRBJ1-2, with TRBD1 matching 11 bases. Germline CDR1 and CDR2: MNHEY and SMNVEV (reference sequence). With V trimmed by 4 bases and J by 4 bases, 2 bases remained unmatched. The CDR3 has 14 amino acids. The CDR3, as DNA: TGTGCCAGCAGTTGGACAGGGGGCCCCTATGGCTACACCTTC. Residues: CASSWTGGPYGYTF.

The chain employs TRBV7-3 and TRBJ2-3; 14 bases agree with TRBD2. CDR1 SGHTA and CDR2 FQGTGA come from the germline V gene. The J segment lost 0 bases and the V segment lost 5 bases, leaving 4 bases of the junction unmatched. The CDR3 loop spans 17 amino acids. CDR3 nucleotides: TGTGCCAGCAGCCAGGGACTAGCGGGGGCTAGCACAGATACGCAGTATTTT. Protein: CASSQGLAGASTDTQYF. The whole variable domain, remainder taken from reference TRBV7-3 and TRBJ2-3, is GAGVSQTPSNKVTEKGKYVELRCDPISGHTALYWYRQSLGQGPEFLIYFQGTGAADDSGLPNDRFFAVRPEGSVSTLKIQRTERGDSAVYLCASSQGLAGASTDTQYFGPGTRLTVL.

CDR3 amino acids: CASSFGFADEKLFF. The CDR3 nucleotides are TGCGCCAGCAGCTTTGGGTTTGCGGATGAAAAACTGTTTTTT. The rearrangement uses TRBV5-1 and TRBJ1-4; D gene unclear. V lost 2 bases and J lost 6, with 11 bases in between. Germline CDR1 SGHRS, CDR2 YFSETQ. The CDR3 has 14 residues.

The chain recombines TRBV7-8 with TRBJ1-5; D is unresolved. Germline V lookup: CDR1 SGHVS, CDR2 FQNEAQ. This CDR3 contains 15 residues. The ends were cut back, 0 bases at V and 10 bases at J, with 16 bases in the middle. The CDR3: CASSLAGVSAGPQHF. For the CDR3, the DNA is TGTGCCAGCAGCTTAGCCGGGGTCTCAGCCGGCCCCCAGCATTTT.

The chain combines TRBV5-1 with TRBJ2-7; TRBD1 matches at 10 bases. V lost 1 base to trimming and J lost 5 bases; unmatched junction nucleotides: 6. CDR1 SGHRS and CDR2 YFSETQ come from the germline V gene. The CDR3 covers 15 residues. CDR3 loop: CASSLTGQGGHEQYF. The CDR3 nucleotides are TGCGCCAGCAGCTTGACAGGACAGGGGGGCCACGAGCAGTACTTC.

This clone was seen more than once but under ten times. The chain recombines TRBV19 with TRBJ2-1; TRBD1 matches 7 bases. The CDR3 runs 11 residues. CDR1 is LNHDA and CDR2 is SQIVND in the germline V gene (reference sequence). J was trimmed by 14 bases and V by 3 bases; bases with no gene match: 4. CDR3: CASSIGRGKFF. Written as DNA, the CDR3 is TGTGCCAGTAGTATCGGCAGGGGGAAGTTCTTC. The full variable domain, in which reference TRBV19 and TRBJ2-1 provide the parts outside the CDR3, is DGGITQSPKYLFRKEGQNVTLSCEQNLNHDAMYWYRQDPGQGLRLIYYSQIVNDFQKGDIAEGYSVSREKKESFPLTVTSAQKNPTAFYLCASSIGRGKFFGPGTRLTVL.

The V and J genes are TRBV11-3 and TRBJ2-3; D may be TRBD2 (7 bases). This CDR3 is built from 14 residues. Germline values: CDR1 SGHNT, CDR2 YENEEA. V was trimmed by 5 bases and J by 6 bases, leaving 15 bases between them. The CDR3 loop is CASSPPGGRDTQYF. The CDR3 bases are TGTGCCAGCAGCCCCCCGGGGGGCAGGGATACGCAGTATTTT.

This clone was found once. This rearrangement joins TRBV13 to TRBJ1-2; D perhaps matches TRBD1 (5 bases). Germline V gene sequence: CDR1 PRHDT, CDR2 FYEKMQ (reference sequence). The CDR3 totals 14 residues. The V gene lost 1 base and the J gene lost 4 bases, with 10 bases spanning the gap. CDR3 amino acids: CASSLVRGGYGYTF. CDR3 nucleotide sequence: TGTGCCAGCAGCTTAGTTCGGGGGGGCTATGGCTACACCTTC. The complete variable domain, with remaining parts taken from reference TRBV13 and TRBJ1-2, reads AAGVIQSPRHLIKEKRETATLKCYPIPRHDTVYWYQQGPGQDPQFLISFYEKMQSDKGSIPDRFSAQQFSDYHSELNMSSLELGDSALYFCASSLVRGGYGYTFGSGTRLTVV.

The rearrangement joins TRBV29-1 to TRBJ1-1; D is possibly TRBD1 (6 bases). CDR3 length equals 15 residues. Germline lookup yields CDR1 SQVTM and CDR2 ANQGSEA. The germline V and J ends were trimmed by 3 bases and 9 bases, with 23 bases remaining between them. The CDR3 bases are TGCAGCGTTGACAGCCCTACAGGGATCAGGGCAAAAGCTTTCTTT. This encodes CSVDSPTGIRAKAFF.

This rearrangement joins TRBV6-5 to TRBJ1-4; D is possibly TRBD1 (6 bases). This CDR3 is built from 15 residues. Per germline, CDR1 MNHEY and CDR2 SVGAGI. With 2 bases removed from V and 7 bases from J, the gap between germline ends came to 14 bases. The CDR3, as DNA: TGTGCCAGCAGTTACCGCGGGGGCGGAGGTGAAAAACTGTTTTTT. Amino acids: CASSYRGGGGEKLFF.

The chain couples TRBV5-8 to TRBJ1-4; no firm D call. The CDR3 contains 14 residues. Deletions cut 6 bases from V and 5 bases from J, with 14 bases between. Germline CDR1 is SGHTS and CDR2 is YDEGEE. CDR3 coding DNA: TGTGCCAGCACCTACGGACGCGGGAATGAAAAACTGTTTTTT. This translates into CASTYGRGNEKLFF.

This chain connects TRBV27 to TRBJ1-2; D is ambiguous. The germline gives CDR1 MNHEY, CDR2 SMNVEV (reference sequence). CDR3 length equals 13 residues. The V gene lost 6 bases and the J gene lost 4 bases, with 12 bases spanning the gap. The chain's CDR3 is CASRKGAVYGYTF. CDR3 bases: TGTGCCAGCAGGAAAGGTGCGGTCTATGGCTACACCTTC.

The chain uses TRBV5-4 and TRBJ2-4; 8 bases line up with TRBD1. V trimming: 3 bases; J trimming: 4 bases; junction bases outside the gene matches: 9. Germline V CDR1 and CDR2: SGHNT, YYREEE (reference sequence). The CDR3 consists of 16 residues. The CDR3 nucleotides read TGTGCCAGCAGCTCTCCGACAGGGGTGGCGAAAAACATTCAGTACTTC. Protein: CASSSPTGVAKNIQYF.

The chain uses TRBV7-3 and TRBJ1-1; 7 positions agree with TRBD1. V gave up 5 bases and J gave up 5 bases; unmatched junction bases: 5. The germline V gene encodes CDR1 SGHTA and CDR2 FQGTGA. The CDR3 sequence is 13 residues long. CDR3 sequence (DNA): TGTGCCAGCAGCGCACAGGGGCCAACTGAAGCTTTCTTT. Its translation: CASSAQGPTEAFF.

The gene calls are TRBV5-1 and TRBJ2-1; 12 bases match TRBD2. CDR3 length equals 21 residues. The junction had 17 bases not matched to a gene; V was cut back by 4 bases and J by 0 bases. From germline, CDR1 is SGHRS and CDR2 YFSETQ. Written as DNA, the CDR3 is TGCGCCAGCAGCGATCATCCACCGGGACTAGCGGGCCCCAGCTCCTACAATGAGCAGTTCTTC. As protein: CASSDHPPGLAGPSSYNEQFF. The entire variable domain, with the rest obtained from reference TRBV5-1 and TRBJ2-1, is as follows: KAGVTQTPRYLIKTRGQQVTLSCSPISGHRSVSWYQQTPGQGLQFLFEYFSETQRNKGNFPGRFSGRQFSNSRSEMNVSTLELGDSALYLCASSDHPPGLAGPSSYNEQFFGPGTRLTVL.

This chain's CDR3 is CASSLGGGQPQHF. The CDR3 DNA sequence: TGTGCCAGCAGCTTAGGGGGAGGACAGCCCCAGCATTTT. The chain joins TRBV11-2 to TRBJ1-5; D gene uncertain. Germline CDR1 reads SGHAT; CDR2 reads FQNNGV. CDR3 size: 13 residues. V was cut by 1 base and J by 7 bases, with 8 bases left in between.

The chain couples TRBV18 to TRBJ1-5; D is possibly TRBD1 (6 bases). Germline lookup yields CDR1 KGHSH and CDR2 LQKENI. The CDR3 is made up of 15 amino acids. Trimming shortened V by 4 bases and J by 5 bases, and 15 bases separated the two germline ends. The CDR3, as DNA: TGTGCCAGCTCACGGGGCAGGGGCGACTATCAGCCCCAGCATTTT. Translating it yields CASSRGRGDYQPQHF.

The chain couples TRBV18 to TRBJ2-7, with 12 bases aligning to TRBD1. V dropped 3 bases and J dropped 5; count of bases not matched to a gene: 2. Germline-derived CDR1 and CDR2 are KGHSH and LQKENI. The CDR3 contains 14 residues. The CDR3 nucleotides read TGTGCCAGCTCACCCGGGACAGGGGGCGACGAGCAGTACTTC. Protein: CASSPGTGGDEQYF. Looking up the rest from reference TRBV18 and TRBJ2-7 gives the full variable domain: NAGVMQNPRHLVRRRGQEARLRCSPMKGHSHVYWYRQLPEEGLKFMVYLQKENIIDESGMPKERFSAEFPKEGPSILRIQQVVRGDSAAYFCASSPGTGGDEQYFGPGTRLTVT.

V gene TRBV7-3 combines with J gene TRBJ2-2; 7 nucleotides match TRBD1. The trim removed 5 bases at V and 1 base at J, leaving 7 bases unmatched. The CDR3 spans 16 residues. CDR1 SGHTA and CDR2 FQGTGA come from the germline V gene. The CDR3 DNA reads TGTGCCAGCAGCCCGCGGACAGGCCTGAACACCGGGGAGCTGTTTTTT. Translating gives CASSPRTGLNTGELFF.

The rearrangement joins TRBV4-1 to TRBJ2-7, with 8 bases identical to TRBD1. V lost 3 bases and J lost 3; bases outside the gene matches: 4. The CDR3 consists of 14 residues. The germline gives CDR1 MGHRA, CDR2 YSYEKL. CDR3 amino acids: CASSQTGAFYEQYF. The CDR3 nucleotides read TGCGCCAGCAGCCAGACAGGGGCGTTCTACGAGCAGTACTTC.

This chain uses TRBV7-2 with TRBJ1-2; 7 positions agree with TRBD1. The CDR3 covers 15 residues. J was trimmed by 4 bases and V by 1 base; bases with no gene match: 6. Germline V lookup: CDR1 SGHTA, CDR2 FQGNSA. The chain's CDR3 is CASSLGGAGGYGYTF. The CDR3 DNA follows: TGTGCCAGCAGCTTAGGGGGAGCAGGGGGCTATGGCTACACCTTC. The full variable domain, its missing parts supplied by reference TRBV7-2 and TRBJ1-2, is GAGVSQSPSNKVTEKGKDVELRCDPISGHTALYWYRQSLGQGLEFLIYFQGNSAPDKSGLPSDRFSAERTGGSVSTLTIQRTQQEDSAVYLCASSLGGAGGYGYTFGSGTRLTVV.

This clone was observed a handful of times. The chain recombines TRBV6-1 with TRBJ1-1; D possibly corresponds to TRBD1 (5 bases). The germline V gene encodes CDR1 MNHNS and CDR2 SASEGT. V lost 7 bases to trimming and J lost 10 bases, with 22 bases between them. The CDR3 length is 14 residues. The CDR3 nucleotides are TGTGCCAGCATCCCCACGGGACGTGGGGGGGGAGCTTTCTTT. It yields the protein CASIPTGRGGGAFF.